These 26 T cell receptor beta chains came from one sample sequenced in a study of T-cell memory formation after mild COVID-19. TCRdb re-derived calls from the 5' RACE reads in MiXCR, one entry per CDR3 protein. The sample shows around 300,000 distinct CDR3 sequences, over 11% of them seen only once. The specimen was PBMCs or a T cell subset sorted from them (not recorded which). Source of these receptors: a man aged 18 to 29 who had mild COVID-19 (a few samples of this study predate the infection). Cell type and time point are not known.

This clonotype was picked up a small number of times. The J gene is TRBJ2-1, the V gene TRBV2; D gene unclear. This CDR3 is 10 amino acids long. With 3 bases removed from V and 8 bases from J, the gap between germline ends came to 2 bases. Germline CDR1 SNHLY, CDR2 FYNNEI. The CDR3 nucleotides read TGTGCCAGCAGTGACTATGAGCAGTTCTTC. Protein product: CASSDYEQFF.

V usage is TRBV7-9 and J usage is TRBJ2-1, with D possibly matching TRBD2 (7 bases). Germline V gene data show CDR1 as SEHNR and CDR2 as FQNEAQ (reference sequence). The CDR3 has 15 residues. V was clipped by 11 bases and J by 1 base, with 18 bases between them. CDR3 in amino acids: CAGVGGARSYNEQFF. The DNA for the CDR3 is TGTGCCGGCGTAGGGGGGGCACGGTCCTACAATGAGCAGTTCTTC.

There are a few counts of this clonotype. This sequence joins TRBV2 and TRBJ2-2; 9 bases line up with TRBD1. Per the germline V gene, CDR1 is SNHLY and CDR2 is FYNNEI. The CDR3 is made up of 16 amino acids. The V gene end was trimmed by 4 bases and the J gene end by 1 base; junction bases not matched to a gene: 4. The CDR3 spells CASSGQGVKNTGELFF. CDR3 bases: TGTGCCAGCAGTGGACAGGGGGTGAAGAACACCGGGGAGCTGTTTTTT. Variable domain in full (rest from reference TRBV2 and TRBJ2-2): EPEVTQTPSHQVTQMGQEVILRCVPISNHLYFYWYRQILGQKVEFLVSFYNNEISEKSEIFDDQFSVERPDGSNFTLKIRSTKLEDSAMYFCASSGQGVKNTGELFFGEGSRLTVL.

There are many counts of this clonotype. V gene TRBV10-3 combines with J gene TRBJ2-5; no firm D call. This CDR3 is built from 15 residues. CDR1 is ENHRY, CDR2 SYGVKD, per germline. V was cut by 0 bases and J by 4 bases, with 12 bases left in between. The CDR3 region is CAISESGRQIETQYF. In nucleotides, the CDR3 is TGTGCCATCAGTGAGTCGGGCCGACAAATAGAGACCCAGTACTTC.

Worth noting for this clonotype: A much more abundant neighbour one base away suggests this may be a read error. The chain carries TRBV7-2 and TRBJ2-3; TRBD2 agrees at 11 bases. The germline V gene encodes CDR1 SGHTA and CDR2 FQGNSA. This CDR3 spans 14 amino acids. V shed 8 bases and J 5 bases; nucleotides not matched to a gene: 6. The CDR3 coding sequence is TGTGCCAGCGGCCTCGGACTAGCGGGAGATACGCAGTATTTT. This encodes CASGLGLAGDTQYF. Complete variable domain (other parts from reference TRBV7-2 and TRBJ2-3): GAGVSQSPSNKVTEKGKDVELRCDPISGHTALYWYRQSLGQGLEFLIYFQGNSAPDKSGLPSDRFSAERTGGSVSTLTIQRTQQEDSAVYLCASGLGLAGDTQYFGPGTRLTVL.

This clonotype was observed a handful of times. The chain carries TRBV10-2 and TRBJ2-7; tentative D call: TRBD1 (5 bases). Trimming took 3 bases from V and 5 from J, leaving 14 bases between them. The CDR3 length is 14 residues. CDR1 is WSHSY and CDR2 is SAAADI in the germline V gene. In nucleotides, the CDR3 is TGCGCCAGCAGTGATTGGGGCAAGGTCGACGAGCAGTACTTC. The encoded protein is CASSDWGKVDEQYF.

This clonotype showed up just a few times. CDR3 residues: CASSSGQGTQPQHF. CDR3 nucleotide sequence: TGTGCCAGCAGCTCTGGACAGGGTACTCAGCCCCAGCATTTT. V gene TRBV5-5 combines with J gene TRBJ1-5; TRBD1 matches at 8 bases. Germline V gives CDR1 SGHKS, CDR2 YYEKEE (reference sequence). The V and J ends lost 3 bases and 6 bases, in that order; junction bases with no gene match: 5. This CDR3 has 14 residues. Full variable domain (outside the CDR3, taken from reference TRBV5-5 and TRBJ1-5): DAGVTQSPTHLIKTRGQQVTLRCSPISGHKSVSWYQQVLGQGPQFIFQYYEKEERGRGNFPDRFSARQFPNYSSELNVNALLLGDSALYLCASSSGQGTQPQHFGDGTRLSIL.

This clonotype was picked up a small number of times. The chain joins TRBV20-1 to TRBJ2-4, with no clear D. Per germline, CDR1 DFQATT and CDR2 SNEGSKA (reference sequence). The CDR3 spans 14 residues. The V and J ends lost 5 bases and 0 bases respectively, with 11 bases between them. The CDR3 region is CSAPPPIAKNIQYF. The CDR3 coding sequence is TGCAGTGCTCCCCCCCCAATAGCCAAAAACATTCAGTACTTC.

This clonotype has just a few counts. The CDR3 is CASSLGTTGETQYF. CDR3 DNA sequence: TGTGCCAGCAGCTTAGGGACAACGGGGGAGACCCAGTACTTC. The V gene is TRBV7-2, the J gene TRBJ2-5; either TRBD1 or TRBD2 may supply D (5 bases each). V was shortened by 1 base and J by 5 bases, with 11 bases between the two germline ends. CDR1 SGHTA and CDR2 FQGNSA come from the germline V gene. The CDR3 covers 14 residues.

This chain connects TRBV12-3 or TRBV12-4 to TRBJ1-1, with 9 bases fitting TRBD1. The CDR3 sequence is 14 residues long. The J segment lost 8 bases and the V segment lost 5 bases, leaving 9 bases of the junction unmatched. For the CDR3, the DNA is TGTGCCAGCAGTATCTTGACAGGGGGATACGAAGCTTTCTTT. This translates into CASSILTGGYEAFF.

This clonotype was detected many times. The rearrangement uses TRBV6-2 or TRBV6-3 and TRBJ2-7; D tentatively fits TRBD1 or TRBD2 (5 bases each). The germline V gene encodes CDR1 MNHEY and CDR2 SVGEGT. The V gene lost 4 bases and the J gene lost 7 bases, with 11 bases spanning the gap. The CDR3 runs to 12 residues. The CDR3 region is CASSWDLREQYV. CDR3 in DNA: TGTGCCAGCAGTTGGGACCTTCGAGAGCAGTACGTC.

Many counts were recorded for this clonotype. As DNA, the CDR3 is TGCGCCAGCAGCTTGGAGGTGAACACTGAAGCTTTCTTT. Encoded protein: CASSLEVNTEAFF. The rearrangement joins TRBV5-1 to TRBJ1-1, with D unclear. V shed 0 bases and J shed 0 bases, with 3 bases lying between them. The CDR3 consists of 13 residues. Germline assignment: CDR1 SGHRS and CDR2 YFSETQ.

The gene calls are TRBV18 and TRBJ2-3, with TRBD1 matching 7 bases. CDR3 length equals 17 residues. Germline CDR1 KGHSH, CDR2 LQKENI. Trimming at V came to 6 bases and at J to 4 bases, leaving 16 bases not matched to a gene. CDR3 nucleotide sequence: TGTGCCAGCTCCCGACCGGGACAGCCTAAGGCCCCAGATACGCAGTATTTT. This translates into CASSRPGQPKAPDTQYF.

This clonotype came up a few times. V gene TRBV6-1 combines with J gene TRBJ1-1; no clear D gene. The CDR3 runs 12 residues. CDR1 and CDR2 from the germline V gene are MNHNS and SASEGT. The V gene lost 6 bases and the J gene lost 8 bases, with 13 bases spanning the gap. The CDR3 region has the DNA TGTGCCAGCAGCCAGTATACACGAGAAGCTTTCTTT. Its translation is CASSQYTREAFF.

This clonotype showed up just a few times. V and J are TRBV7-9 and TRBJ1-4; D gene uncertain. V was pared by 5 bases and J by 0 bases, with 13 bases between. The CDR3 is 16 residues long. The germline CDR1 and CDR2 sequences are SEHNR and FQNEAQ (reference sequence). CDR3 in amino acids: CASSLDGRSTNEKLFF. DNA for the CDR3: TGTGCCAGCAGCCTAGACGGAAGATCAACTAATGAAAAACTGTTTTTT.

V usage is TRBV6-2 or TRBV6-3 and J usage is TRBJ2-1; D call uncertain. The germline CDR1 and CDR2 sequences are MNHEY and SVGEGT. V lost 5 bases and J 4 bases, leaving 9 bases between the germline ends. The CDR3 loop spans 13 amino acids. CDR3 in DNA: TGTGCCAGCAGTAGGACGGTTTACAATGAGCAGTTCTTC. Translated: CASSRTVYNEQFF.

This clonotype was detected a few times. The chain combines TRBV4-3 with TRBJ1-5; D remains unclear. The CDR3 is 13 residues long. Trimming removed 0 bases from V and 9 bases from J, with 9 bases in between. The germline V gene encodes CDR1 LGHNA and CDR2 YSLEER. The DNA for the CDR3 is TGCGCCAGCAGCCAAGAGCCTACCACGCCCCAGCATTTT. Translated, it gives CASSQEPTTPQHF.

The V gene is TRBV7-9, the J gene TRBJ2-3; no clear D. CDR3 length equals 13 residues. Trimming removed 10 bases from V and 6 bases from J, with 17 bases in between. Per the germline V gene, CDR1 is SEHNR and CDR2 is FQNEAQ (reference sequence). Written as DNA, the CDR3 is TGTGCCAAGACGACCGATCTAACGGATACGCAGTATTTT. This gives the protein CAKTTDLTDTQYF.

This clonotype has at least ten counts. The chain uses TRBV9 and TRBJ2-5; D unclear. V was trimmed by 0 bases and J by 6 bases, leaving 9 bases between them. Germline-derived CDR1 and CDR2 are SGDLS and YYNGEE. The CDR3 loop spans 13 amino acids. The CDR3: CASSVALFQTQYF. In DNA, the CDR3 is TGTGCCAGCAGCGTAGCTCTTTTCCAGACCCAGTACTTC. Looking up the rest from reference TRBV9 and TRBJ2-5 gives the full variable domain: DSGVTQTPKHLITATGQRVTLRCSPRSGDLSVYWYQQSLDQGLQFLIQYYNGEERAKGNILERFSAQQFPDLHSELNLSSLELGDSALYFCASSVALFQTQYFGPGTRLLVL.

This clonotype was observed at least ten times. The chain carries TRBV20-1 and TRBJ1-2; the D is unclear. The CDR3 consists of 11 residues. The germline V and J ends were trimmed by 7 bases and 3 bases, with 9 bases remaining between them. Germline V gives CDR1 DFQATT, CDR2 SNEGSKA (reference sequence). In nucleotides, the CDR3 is TGCAGTGGGACGGATGACTATGGCTACACCTTC. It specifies CSGTDDYGYTF.

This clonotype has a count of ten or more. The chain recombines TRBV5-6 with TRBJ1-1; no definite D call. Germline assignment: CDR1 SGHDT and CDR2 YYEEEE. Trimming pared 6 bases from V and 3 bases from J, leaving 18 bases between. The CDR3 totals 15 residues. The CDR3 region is CASNFAGRGDTEAFF. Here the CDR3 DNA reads TGTGCCAGCAACTTCGCTGGACGGGGAGACACTGAAGCTTTCTTT.

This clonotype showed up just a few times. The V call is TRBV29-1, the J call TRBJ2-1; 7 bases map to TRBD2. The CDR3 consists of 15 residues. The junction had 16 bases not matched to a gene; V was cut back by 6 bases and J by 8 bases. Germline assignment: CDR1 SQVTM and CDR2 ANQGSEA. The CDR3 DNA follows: TGCAGCGTCCGAGGACTAGAGGATCTTACGGATGAGCAGTTCTTC. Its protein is CSVRGLEDLTDEQFF.

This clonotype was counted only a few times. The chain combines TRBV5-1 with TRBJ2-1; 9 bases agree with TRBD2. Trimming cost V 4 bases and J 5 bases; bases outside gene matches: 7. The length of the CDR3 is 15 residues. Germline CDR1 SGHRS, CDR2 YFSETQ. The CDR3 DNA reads TGCGCCAGCAGCCCAATAGCGGGGGTTGACAATGAGCAGTTCTTC. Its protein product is CASSPIAGVDNEQFF.

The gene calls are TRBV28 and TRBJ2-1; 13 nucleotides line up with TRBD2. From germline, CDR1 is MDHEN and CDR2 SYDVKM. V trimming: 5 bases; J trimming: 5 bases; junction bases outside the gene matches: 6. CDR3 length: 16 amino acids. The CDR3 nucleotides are TGTGCCAGCAGTCCCGGCGGACTAGCGGGGGACAATGAGCAGTTCTTC. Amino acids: CASSPGGLAGDNEQFF.

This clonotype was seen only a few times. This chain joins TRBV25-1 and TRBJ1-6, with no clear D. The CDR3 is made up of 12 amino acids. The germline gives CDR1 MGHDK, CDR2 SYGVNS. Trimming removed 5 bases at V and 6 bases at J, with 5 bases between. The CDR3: CASSPLNSPLHF. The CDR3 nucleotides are TGTGCCAGCAGTCCGCTTAATTCACCCCTCCACTTT.

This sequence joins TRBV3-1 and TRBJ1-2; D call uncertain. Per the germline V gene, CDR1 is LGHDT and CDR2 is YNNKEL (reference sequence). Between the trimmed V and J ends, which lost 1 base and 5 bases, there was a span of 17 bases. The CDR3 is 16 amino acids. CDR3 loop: CASSQVRRSLGYGYTF. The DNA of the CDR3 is TGTGCCAGCAGCCAAGTTCGAAGGAGTTTAGGATATGGCTACACCTTC.